The 20 T cell receptor beta chains presented below share a single source sample, sequenced in a study of monozygotic twins with cystic fibrosis. The table came from immunoSEQ multiplex PCR; TCRdb's copy has only in-frame clones and leaves some out. The sample has about 9,600 clones; 91% are singletons. The sequencing sample was made of blood. The receptors were gathered from a boy younger than 10 with cystic fibrosis.

The gene calls are TRBV4-2 and TRBJ2-7, with 7 bases fitting TRBD2. The CDR3 is 15 residues long. The junction had 8 bases not matched to a gene; V was cut back by 4 bases and J by 2 bases. Looked up from germline, CDR1 is LGHNA and CDR2 is YNFKEQ. The CDR3 coding sequence is TGTGCCAGCAGCCCCAGACTAGCCAATCCCTACGAGCAGTACTTC. It translates to CASSPRLANPYEQYF.

The chain couples TRBV18 to TRBJ1-2, with D unclear. The germline V gene encodes CDR1 KGHSH and CDR2 LQKENI. V gave up 3 bases and J gave up 7 bases, with 9 bases separating them. This CDR3 spans 12 amino acids. In nucleotides, the CDR3 is TGTGCCAGCTCACCCTCCGAAGGTGGCTACACCTTC. Translation gives CASSPSEGGYTF.

This clone has a single count. The chain employs TRBV6-5 and TRBJ2-2; 11 bases align to TRBD2. The germline V gene encodes CDR1 MNHEY and CDR2 SVGAGI. J gave up 4 bases and V 11 bases, and 9 bases lay outside the gene matches. The CDR3 extends over 15 amino acids. CDR3 loop: CAGIAGGPGTGELFF. DNA for the CDR3: TGTGCCGGCATAGCGGGGGGGCCGGGCACCGGGGAGCTGTTTTTT.

The rearrangement uses TRBV19 and TRBJ2-5, with 7 positions matching TRBD1. The ends lost 3 bases at V and 4 bases at J; junction bases unmatched: 8. Germline assignment: CDR1 LNHDA and CDR2 SQIVND (reference sequence). This CDR3 is 15 amino acids long. The CDR3: CASSIPGDSPETQYF. CDR3 bases: TGTGCCAGTAGTATTCCTGGGGACAGCCCAGAGACCCAGTACTTC.

V usage is TRBV5-4 and J usage is TRBJ2-6; 9 bases are shared with TRBD1. V lost 5 bases and J lost 2; bases outside the gene matches: 14. Germline CDR1 reads SGHNT; CDR2 reads YYREEE (reference sequence). The CDR3 has 19 amino acids. The CDR3 DNA is TGTGCCAGCAGTTCAGCGAAGGACAGGGGATCGGCTGGGGCCAACGTCCTGACTTTC. It translates to CASSSAKDRGSAGANVLTF.

This chain uses TRBV6-1 with TRBJ1-2; possibly TRBD1 for D (5 bases). The germline V gene encodes CDR1 MNHNS and CDR2 SASEGT. This CDR3 has 19 residues. With 3 bases removed from V and 2 bases from J, the gap between germline ends came to 25 bases. CDR3 nucleotides: TGTGCCAGCAGTGACCACCAGGGAGTCGGATTGAACGGGAACTATGGCTACACCTTC. Residues: CASSDHQGVGLNGNYGYTF.

The genes are TRBV7-8 and TRBJ2-5, with D perhaps TRBD2 (6 bases). Germline V gene lookup returns CDR1 SGHVS and CDR2 FQNEAQ. V was shortened by 5 bases and J by 3 bases, with 19 bases between the two germline ends. The CDR3 is 16 residues long. CDR3 in DNA: TGTGCCAGCAGCCTCCCCAATTCGGGCGGGGAAGAGACCCAGTACTTC. It specifies CASSLPNSGGEETQYF.

The V gene is TRBV5-4, the J gene TRBJ1-4; possibly TRBD1 for D (6 bases). With 4 bases removed from V and 8 bases from J, the gap between germline ends came to 18 bases. The length of the CDR3 is 15 residues. Germline CDR1 and CDR2: SGHNT and YYREEE (reference sequence). The CDR3 DNA reads as TGTGCCAGCAGCCCCTCGGGGGGGGCTTGGGAAAAACTGTTTTTT. This sequence encodes CASSPSGGAWEKLFF.

The chain is built from TRBV5-4 and TRBJ1-6, with 7 bases fitting TRBD1. The CDR3 sequence is 14 residues long. The germline V gene encodes CDR1 SGHNT and CDR2 YYREEE (reference sequence). The junction had 3 bases not matched to a gene; V was cut back by 3 bases and J by 6 bases. The CDR3 is CASSSTGSNSPLHF. The CDR3 DNA sequence: TGTGCCAGCAGCTCGACAGGGAGTAATTCACCCCTCCACTTT.

In DNA, the CDR3 is TGTGCCAGTAGTACCGGGACCTATGGCTACACCTTC. This translates into CASSTGTYGYTF. The V and J genes are TRBV19 and TRBJ1-2; weak D call: TRBD1 (5 bases). V shed 4 bases and J shed 4 bases, with 7 bases lying between them. The CDR3 covers 12 residues. Germline CDR1 LNHDA, CDR2 SQIVND (reference sequence).

The chain couples TRBV7-9 to TRBJ2-3, with 9 nucleotides matching TRBD2. V was pared by 4 bases and J by 4 bases, with 6 bases of the junction left unmatched. This CDR3 has 15 residues. Germline V gene sequence: CDR1 SEHNR, CDR2 FQNEAQ (reference sequence). The CDR3 loop is CASSSGTSIADTQYF. CDR3 DNA: TGTGCCAGCAGCTCTGGGACTAGCATCGCAGATACGCAGTATTTT.

V is TRBV5-4 and J is TRBJ1-2; maybe TRBD1 (5 bases). Trimming shortened V by 4 bases and J by 4 bases, and 17 bases separated the two germline ends. The CDR3 runs to 15 residues. Per germline, CDR1 SGHNT and CDR2 YYREEE (reference sequence). CDR3 sequence (DNA): TGTGCCAGCAGCCCTCAGGGTCCCCTCACCTATGGCTACACCTTC. Its protein is CASSPQGPLTYGYTF. Complete variable domain (other parts from reference TRBV5-4 and TRBJ1-2): ETGVTQSPTHLIKTRGQQVTLRCSSQSGHNTVSWYQQALGQGPQFIFQYYREEENGRGNFPPRFSGLQFPNYSSELNVNALELDDSALYLCASSPQGPLTYGYTFGSGTRLTVV.

This sequence joins TRBV11-2 and TRBJ1-1; no definite D call. The CDR3 is made up of 15 amino acids. V lost 3 bases, J lost 0 bases, and 11 bases lay in between. From germline, CDR1 is SGHAT and CDR2 FQNNGV. The CDR3 is CASSFGWGVNTEAFF. CDR3 DNA: TGTGCCAGCAGCTTCGGGTGGGGAGTGAACACTGAAGCTTTCTTT.

The chain links TRBV7-9 to TRBJ2-7; D may correspond to TRBD1 or TRBD2 (5 bases each). Trimming pared 7 bases from V and 5 bases from J, leaving 21 bases between. This CDR3 region has 15 residues. The germline V gene encodes CDR1 SEHNR and CDR2 FQNEAQ (reference sequence). The CDR3 coding sequence is TGTGCCAGCAACCCTCTCGGGACCTCAAGGAACGAGCAGTACTTC. Protein: CASNPLGTSRNEQYF.

The chain employs TRBV6-6 and TRBJ2-7; 7 nucleotides agree with TRBD1. V lost 6 bases, J lost 3 bases, and 5 bases stayed unmatched. The V gene's germline CDR1 is MNHNY and CDR2 SVGAGI (reference sequence). The CDR3 contains 13 residues. CDR3 region: CASRLGQFYEQYV. CDR3 bases: TGTGCCAGCAGGCTGGGACAGTTCTACGAGCAGTACGTC.

The genes are TRBV7-3 and TRBJ2-2; D possibly corresponds to TRBD2 (5 bases). The V and J ends lost 5 bases and 7 bases respectively, with 17 bases between them. The CDR3 runs 15 residues. Germline V gene data show CDR1 as SGHTA and CDR2 as FQGTGA. CDR3 in DNA: TGTGCCAGCAGCGGAGGACCTGTGAGAGGCGGGGAGCTGTTTTTT. It codes for CASSGGPVRGGELFF.

V gene TRBV5-1 combines with J gene TRBJ2-5, with D tentatively TRBD1 (6 bases). In germline, CDR1 is SGHRS, CDR2 YFSETQ. V was trimmed by 3 bases and J by 2 bases, leaving 14 bases between them. This CDR3 spans 15 amino acids. The CDR3 DNA reads as TGCGCCAGCAGCTGGCCTAGGGGGACACAAGAGACCCAGTACTTC. As protein: CASSWPRGTQETQYF.

The chain carries TRBV6-1 and TRBJ1-5; possibly TRBD1 for D (5 bases). V shed 3 bases and J shed 5 bases, with 14 bases lying between them. Germline V CDR1 and CDR2: MNHNS, SASEGT. CDR3 size: 15 residues. In DNA form, the CDR3 reads TGTGCCAGCAGTGACTTACAGGTTGGGCATCAGCCCCAGCATTTT. Residues: CASSDLQVGHQPQHF.

The rearrangement uses TRBV5-1 and TRBJ2-5; D is unresolved. V dropped 0 bases and J dropped 5 bases, with 11 bases sitting between them. Germline CDR1 SGHRS, CDR2 YFSETQ. This CDR3 is built from 14 residues. CDR3 loop: CASSLGQLRETQYF. The CDR3 region has the DNA TGCGCCAGCAGCTTGGGTCAACTGCGCGAGACCCAGTACTTC.

The chain uses TRBV18 and TRBJ1-5; D not resolved. CDR3 length equals 15 residues. CDR1 KGHSH and CDR2 LQKENI come from the germline V gene. Trimming pared 1 base from V and 3 bases from J, leaving 10 bases between. The CDR3 region is CASSPQERLNQPQHF. The CDR3 DNA sequence: TGTGCCAGCTCACCACAGGAACGCCTCAATCAGCCCCAGCATTTT.